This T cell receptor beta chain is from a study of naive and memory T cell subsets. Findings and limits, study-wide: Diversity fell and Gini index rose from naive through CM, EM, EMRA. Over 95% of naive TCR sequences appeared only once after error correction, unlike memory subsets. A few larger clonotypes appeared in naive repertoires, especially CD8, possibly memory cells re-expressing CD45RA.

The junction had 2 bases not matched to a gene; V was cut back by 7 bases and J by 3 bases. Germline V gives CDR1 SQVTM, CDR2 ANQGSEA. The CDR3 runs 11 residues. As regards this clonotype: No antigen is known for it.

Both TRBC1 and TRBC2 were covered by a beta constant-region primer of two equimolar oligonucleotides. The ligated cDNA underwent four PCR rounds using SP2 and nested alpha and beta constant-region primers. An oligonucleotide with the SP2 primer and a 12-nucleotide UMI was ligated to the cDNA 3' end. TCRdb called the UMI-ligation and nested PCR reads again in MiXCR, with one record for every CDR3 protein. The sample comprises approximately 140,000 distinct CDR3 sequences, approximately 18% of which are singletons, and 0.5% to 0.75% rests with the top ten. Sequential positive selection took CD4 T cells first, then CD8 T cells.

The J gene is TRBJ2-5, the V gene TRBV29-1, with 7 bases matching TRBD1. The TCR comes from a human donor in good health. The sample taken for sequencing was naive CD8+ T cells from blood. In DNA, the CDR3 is TGCAGCGCCACAGGGGAAGAGACCCAGTACTTC. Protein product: CSATGEETQYF.